The 7 T cell receptor beta chains presented below share a single source sample, sequenced in a study of preoperative IRX-2 immunotherapy in early breast cancer. Treatment: preoperative locoregional IRX-2 cytokine immunotherapy. Some clones are missing from TCRdb's copy, which holds only in-frame ones; the method was immunoSEQ multiplex PCR. This table has fewer than 70,000 clones, roughly 95% appearing once. The sample was collected from a patient treated with IRX-2 immunotherapy. The receptors were sampled from a human donor with breast cancer.

This clone was seen more than once but under ten times. The genes are TRBV7-3 and TRBJ1-6, with 8 bases identical to TRBD1. Germline loops: CDR1 SGHTA, CDR2 FQGTGA. This CDR3 is 15 amino acids long. Trimming at V came to 6 bases and at J to 4 bases, leaving 5 bases not matched to a gene. CDR3 sequence reads: CASSPTGGYNSPLHF. The CDR3 coding sequence is TGTGCCAGCAGTCCCACAGGGGGGTATAATTCACCCCTCCACTTT.

The chain combines TRBV30 with TRBJ1-6; D perhaps matches TRBD1 (5 bases). V lost 0 bases and J lost 10, with 13 bases in between. This CDR3 spans 14 amino acids. The germline V gene has CDR1 GTSNPN and CDR2 SVGIG (reference sequence). The CDR3 bases are TGTGCCTGGAGTGTACGGCAGGGAGAATCACCCCTCCACTTT. Protein: CAWSVRQGESPLHF.

V usage is TRBV7-2 and J usage is TRBJ2-2, with a tentative D call TRBD2 (5 bases). With 7 bases removed from V and 2 bases from J, the gap between germline ends came to 14 bases. This CDR3 has 15 amino acids. CDR1 is SGHTA and CDR2 is FQGNSA in the germline V gene. The CDR3 region is CASTLGLANTGELFF. The CDR3 DNA reads as TGTGCCAGCACCCTTGGCCTAGCCAACACCGGGGAGCTGTTTTTT.

V and J are TRBV4-2 and TRBJ2-3; TRBD2 agrees at 12 bases. The germline gives CDR1 LGHNA, CDR2 YNFKEQ. The junction had 14 bases not matched to a gene; V was cut back by 4 bases and J by 6 bases. This CDR3 region has 18 residues. As DNA, the CDR3 is TGTGCCAGCAGCCCGGAAACGGGACTAGCGGGTGGCGAGGATACGCAGTATTTT. The encoded protein is CASSPETGLAGGEDTQYF.

This sequence joins TRBV11-2 and TRBJ2-3; either TRBD1 or TRBD2 may supply D (5 bases each). V was trimmed by 0 bases and J by 2 bases, leaving 18 bases between them. CDR3 length equals 18 residues. Germline assignment: CDR1 SGHAT and CDR2 FQNNGV. CDR3 coding DNA: TGTGCCAGCAGCTTAGAGAGAGGGGCCGATATAGTCACAGATACGCAGTATTTT. Protein product: CASSLERGADIVTDTQYF.

The rearrangement joins TRBV5-1 to TRBJ2-7; tentatively, D is TRBD2 (5 bases). Germline V lookup: CDR1 SGHRS, CDR2 YFSETQ. V dropped 4 bases and J dropped 0 bases, with 14 bases sitting between them. The CDR3 is 15 amino acids. The CDR3 loop is CASSRAELSSYEQYF. Here the CDR3 DNA reads TGCGCCAGCAGCCGAGCGGAGCTGAGCTCCTACGAGCAGTACTTC.

This clone was seen a single time. The CDR3, as DNA: TGTGCCAGCATCCTCCTACAAATCATGAACACTGAAGCTTTCTTT. Translation: CASILLQIMNTEAFF. The J gene is TRBJ1-1, the V gene TRBV7-9; D gene ambiguous. The CDR3 has 15 residues. Germline CDR1 reads SEHNR; CDR2 reads FQNEAQ (reference sequence). V shed 7 bases and J shed 0 bases, with 15 bases lying between them.